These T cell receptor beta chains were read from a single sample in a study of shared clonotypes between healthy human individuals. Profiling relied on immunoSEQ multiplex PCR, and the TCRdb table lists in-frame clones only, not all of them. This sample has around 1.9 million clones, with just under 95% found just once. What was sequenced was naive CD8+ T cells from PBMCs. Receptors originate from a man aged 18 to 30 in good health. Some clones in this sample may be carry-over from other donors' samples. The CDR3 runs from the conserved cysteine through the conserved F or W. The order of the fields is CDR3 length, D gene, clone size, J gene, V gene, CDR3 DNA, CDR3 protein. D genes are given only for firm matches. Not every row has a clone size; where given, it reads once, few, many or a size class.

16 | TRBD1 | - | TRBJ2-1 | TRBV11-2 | TGTGCCAGCAGCTTAAGAGGGACAGGGAGAAAGAATGAGCAGTTCTTC | CASSLRGTGRKNEQFF
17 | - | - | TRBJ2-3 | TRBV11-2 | TGTGCCAGCAGCCCAAGGGTTCGGCGGGATGGCACAGATACGCAGTATTTT | CASSPRVRRDGTDTQYF
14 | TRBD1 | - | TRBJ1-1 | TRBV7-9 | TGTGCCAGCAGCTCAGCACACAGGGGCACTGAAGCTTTCTTT | CASSSAHRGTEAFF
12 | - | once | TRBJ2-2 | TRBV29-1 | TGCAGCGGCCGGCCAGGGGCCGGGGAGCTGTTTTTT | CSGRPGAGELFF
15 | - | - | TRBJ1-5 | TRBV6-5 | TGTGCCAGCAGTTACAACGGAGGTAGGAATCAGCCCCAGCATTTT | CASSYNGGRNQPQHF
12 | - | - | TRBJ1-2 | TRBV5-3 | TGTGCCGGGGACGCGGGTAACTATGGCTACACCTTC | CAGDAGNYGYTF
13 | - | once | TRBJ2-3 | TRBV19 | TGTGCCAGTAACGAGGGGAGCACAGATACGCAGTATTTT | CASNEGSTDTQYF
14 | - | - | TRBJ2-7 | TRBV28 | TGTGCCAGCAGTTTAAGAGGACGCTCCTACGAGCAGTACTTC | CASSLRGRSYEQYF
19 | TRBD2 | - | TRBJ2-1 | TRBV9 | TGTGCCAGCAGCCCTGGTCGACTAGCGGGAGGGGAACAGAACAATGAGCAGTTCTTC | CASSPGRLAGGEQNNEQFF
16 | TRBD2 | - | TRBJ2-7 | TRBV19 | TGTGCCAGTAGTATAGTACTAGCGGGAGTGAAATACGAGCAGTACTTC | CASSIVLAGVKYEQYF
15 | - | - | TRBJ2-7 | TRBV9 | TGTGCCAGCAGCGTAGGAAGATCTCCTACCTACGAGCAGTACTTC | CASSVGRSPTYEQYF
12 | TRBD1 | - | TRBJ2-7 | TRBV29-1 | TGCAGCGTTGTCGGACAGGGTAGCGAGCAGTACTTC | CSVVGQGSEQYF
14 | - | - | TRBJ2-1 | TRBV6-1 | TGTGCCAGCAACCTTAGCGGACCCTACAATGAGCAGTTCTTC | CASNLSGPYNEQFF
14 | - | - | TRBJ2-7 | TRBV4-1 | TGCGCCAGCAGCCCGCGGGACAGCCCCCTCGAGCAGTACTTC | CASSPRDSPLEQYF
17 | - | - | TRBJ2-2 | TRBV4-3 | TGCGCCAGCAGCCAAGACGTCGGCGAGATGAACACCGGGGAGCTGTTTTTT | CASSQDVGEMNTGELFF
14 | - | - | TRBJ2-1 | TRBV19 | TGTGCCAGTAGTATAATCGGGGCAGACAATGAGCAGTTCTTC | CASSIIGADNEQFF
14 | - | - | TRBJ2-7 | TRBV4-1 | TGCGCCAGCAGCCGAGAGGTGGAGGGCTACGAGCAGTACTTC | CASSREVEGYEQYF
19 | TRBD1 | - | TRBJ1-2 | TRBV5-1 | TGCGCCAGCAGCTTTTTGCCGAGGAGGGGACAGCCCAGACCTGAAAGCGGCACCTTC | CASSFLPRRGQPRPESGTF
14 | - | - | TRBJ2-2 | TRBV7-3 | TGTGCCAGCAGCTGGGGACTGAACACCGGGGAGCTGTTTTTT | CASSWGLNTGELFF